This T cell receptor beta chain was captured in a study of blood T cell repertoires in COVID-19. Overall study context: Both acute and convalescent COVID-19 samples were obtained from the United States, Italy and Spain.

Profiling relied on immunoSEQ multiplex PCR, and the TCRdb table lists in-frame clones only, not all of them. The sample lists roughly 150,000 clones; around four fifths were seen once. What was sequenced was peripheral blood. The clonotype was recovered from an elderly woman with COVID-19, enrolled during active disease.

CDR3 sequence (DNA): TGTGCCAGCAGTTTACTACCGGGACAGGGTCATAGCAATCAGCCCCAGCATTTT. Residues: CASSLLPGQGHSNQPQHF. The genes are TRBV28 and TRBJ1-5, with 9 bases matching TRBD1. V dropped 2 bases and J dropped 0; count of bases not matched to a gene: 8. The CDR3 extends over 18 amino acids. From germline, CDR1 is MDHEN and CDR2 SYDVKM.